Only one count was recorded for the clone carrying this TCR beta chain. Repertoires were generated with immunoSEQ multiplex PCR, while TCRdb's copy carries only in-frame clones and drops some. The profile shows about 51,000 clones, 80% of them singletons. Losses at the gene ends were 0 bases for V and 5 bases for J; bases not matched to a gene: 6. Germline V gene data show CDR1 as SGDLS and CDR2 as YYNGEE. CDR3 length equals 15 residues. These data originate in a study of control samples from healthy donors and cancer patients. The sample comprised blood. The chain joins TRBV9 to TRBJ2-5; 8 bases map to TRBD2. The TCR was taken from a man aged 65 to 85 in good health. CDR3 sequence: CASSVAGGALETQYF. In DNA form, the CDR3 reads TGTGCCAGCAGCGTAGCCGGGGGGGCGCTGGAGACCCAGTACTTC.